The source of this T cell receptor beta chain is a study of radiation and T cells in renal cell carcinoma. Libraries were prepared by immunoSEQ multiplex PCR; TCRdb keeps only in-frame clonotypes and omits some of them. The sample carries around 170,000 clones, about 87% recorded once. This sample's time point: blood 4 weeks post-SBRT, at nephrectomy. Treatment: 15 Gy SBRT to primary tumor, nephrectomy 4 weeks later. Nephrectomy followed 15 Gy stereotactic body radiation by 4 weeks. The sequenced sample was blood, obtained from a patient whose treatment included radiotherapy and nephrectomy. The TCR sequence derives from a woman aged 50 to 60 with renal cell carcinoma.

CDR3 sequence: CSVHDSNYGYTF. CDR3 nucleotides: TGCAGCGTTCATGACAGTAACTATGGCTACACCTTC. V gene TRBV29-1 combines with J gene TRBJ1-2; D possibly corresponds to TRBD1 (5 bases). Trimming stripped 5 bases from V and 1 base from J, with 8 bases between. The CDR3 length is 12 residues. Germline V CDR1 and CDR2: SQVTM, ANQGSEA.